The next 20 T cell receptor beta chains were all read from a single sample in a study of beta chain features in type 1 diabetes. Study-wide results and caveats: Type 1 diabetes patients showed a moderate but significant shortening of TCRB CDR3s in all four CD4+ subsets.

Their antigen targets remain unknown. As every portion of the isolated RNA was reverse transcribed, the sequencing read expressed TCRB transcripts. Clones were sequenced by immunoSEQ multiplex PCR, and TCRdb holds only the in-frame ones, with some missing. Altogether approximately 250,000 clones are present, around 9.9% being singletons, with the ten largest covering around 0.017%. Sequencing was performed on naive CD4+ T cells from blood. All receptors derive from a man younger than 40 with type 1 diabetes.

This chain joins TRBV7-2 and TRBJ2-7; D is possibly TRBD2 (5 bases). CDR3 size: 15 residues. Looked up from germline, CDR1 is SGHTA and CDR2 is FQGNSA. V shed 5 bases and J shed 5 bases, with 19 bases lying between them. Written as DNA, the CDR3 is TGTGCCAGCAGCGCGGCATTAGGTCTCGGGGACGAGCAGTACTTC. This codes for CASSAALGLGDEQYF.

This clone has more than one count but fewer than ten. CDR3 nucleotides: TGTGCCAGCAGCGCGGGGACAGGGGGCTATAATTCACCCCTCCACTTT. Its translation is CASSAGTGGYNSPLHF. This sequence joins TRBV9 and TRBJ1-6; 11 bases fit TRBD1. The J segment lost 3 bases and the V segment lost 3 bases, leaving 2 bases of the junction unmatched. Germline assignment: CDR1 SGDLS and CDR2 YYNGEE. This CDR3 comprises 16 residues.

This chain joins TRBV11-1 and TRBJ1-1; TRBD1 matches at 7 bases. V was clipped by 2 bases and J by 7 bases; unmatched bases: 4. Germline CDR1 and CDR2: SGHAT and FQDESV (reference sequence). The CDR3 runs to 13 residues. The CDR3 region has the DNA TGTGCCAGCAGCTTACGCCGGGACAGTGAAGCTTTCTTT. Translated: CASSLRRDSEAFF.

The CDR3 is CASSQEVTRSRGYSTDTQYF. The CDR3 DNA sequence: TGCGCCAGCAGCCAAGAGGTTACCCGTTCAAGGGGGTATAGCACAGATACGCAGTATTTT. The chain employs TRBV4-3 and TRBJ2-3; possible D gene TRBD1, 6 bases. CDR3 size: 20 residues. CDR1 and CDR2 (germline): LGHNA, YSLEER. V dropped 0 bases and J dropped 0 bases, with 22 bases sitting between them.

This clone was recorded a few times. V and J are TRBV18 and TRBJ2-3; D unclear. Germline V gene lookup returns CDR1 KGHSH and CDR2 LQKENI. V gave up 5 bases and J gave up 1 base, with 4 bases separating them. The CDR3 covers 12 residues. This CDR3 is CASSTRTDTQYF. For the CDR3, the DNA is TGTGCCAGCTCAACTCGCACAGATACGCAGTATTTT.

The CDR3 loop is CASSSGQGTDTQYF. The CDR3 DNA is TGCGCCAGCAGCTCCGGACAGGGAACAGATACGCAGTATTTT. The chain combines TRBV5-1 with TRBJ2-3, with 8 bases identical to TRBD1. This CDR3 is built from 14 residues. V trimming: 3 bases; J trimming: 3 bases; junction bases outside the gene matches: 3. CDR1 is SGHRS, CDR2 YFSETQ, per germline.

This chain connects TRBV7-9 to TRBJ2-1; perhaps TRBD1 as D (5 bases). Trimming took 2 bases from V and 4 from J, leaving 12 bases between them. The CDR3 sequence is 15 residues long. From germline, CDR1 is SEHNR and CDR2 FQNEAQ (reference sequence). Here the CDR3 DNA reads TGTGCCAGCAGCTTAAGCAGGGTCAGATACAATGAGCAGTTCTTC. As protein: CASSLSRVRYNEQFF.

This clone was found a few times. The J gene is TRBJ2-1, the V gene TRBV15; tentatively, D is TRBD2 (5 bases). The CDR3 spans 16 residues. CDR1 LNHNV and CDR2 YYDKDF come from the germline V gene (reference sequence). V lost 0 bases to trimming and J lost 1 base, with 10 bases between them. The CDR3 DNA is TGTGCCACCAGCAGAGATCCTCCGGGGTCCTACAATGAGCAGTTCTTC. Translated: CATSRDPPGSYNEQFF.

V is TRBV5-1 and J is TRBJ2-1; a possible D gene is TRBD1 (6 bases). CDR1 and CDR2 (germline): SGHRS, YFSETQ. There are 15 residues in the CDR3. V gave up 0 bases and J gave up 4 bases, with 11 bases separating them. The CDR3 loop reads CASSLAAGAYNEQFF. CDR3 bases: TGCGCCAGCAGCTTGGCGGCAGGGGCTTACAATGAGCAGTTCTTC.

The chain links TRBV5-1 to TRBJ2-3, with TRBD2 matching over 7 bases. V lost 5 bases to trimming and J lost 4 bases; unmatched junction nucleotides: 7. The CDR3 length is 14 residues. Germline V gives CDR1 SGHRS, CDR2 YFSETQ. CDR3 protein: CASRLGTMADTQYF. The CDR3 DNA reads TGCGCCAGCAGACTCGGGACTATGGCAGATACGCAGTATTTT.

The rearrangement uses TRBV6-6 and TRBJ1-5, with D tentatively TRBD1 (6 bases). Per the germline V gene, CDR1 is MNHNY and CDR2 is SVGAGI (reference sequence). Trimming removed 9 bases at V and 6 bases at J, with 12 bases between. The CDR3 is 12 residues long. The CDR3 DNA follows: TGTGCCAGTCGGACAGAGGGTCAGCCCCAGCATTTT. Its protein product is CASRTEGQPQHF.

Notes on this clone: The junction departs from the called germline gene at one end, perhaps through a read error. The chain has TRBV4-1 and TRBJ1-2, with D possibly being TRBD1 (6 bases). There are 14 residues in the CDR3. CDR1 and CDR2 from the germline V gene are MGHRA and YSYEKL. The CDR3 coding sequence is TGTGCCAGCAGCCAAGCGACAGGAAACTATGGCTACACCTTC. Protein product: CASSQATGNYGYTF.

The table lists this clone with a few counts. The chain combines TRBV7-2 with TRBJ1-6; D may be TRBD1 (5 bases). CDR3 length: 13 amino acids. Trimming took off 5 bases at V and 14 bases at J, with 16 bases between the two ends. Germline CDR1 and CDR2: SGHTA and FQGNSA. The CDR3 reads CASSPRYTRALHF. The CDR3 DNA reads as TGTGCCAGCAGCCCCAGATACACCAGGGCCCTCCACTTT. Based on the CDR3 plus reference TRBV7-2 and TRBJ1-6, the full variable domain is GAGVSQSPSNKVTEKGKDVELRCDPISGHTALYWYRQSLGQGLEFLIYFQGNSAPDKSGLPSDRFSAERTGGSVSTLTIQRTQQEDSAVYLCASSPRYTRALHFGNGTRLTVT.

The chain employs TRBV7-9 and TRBJ2-7, with D possibly matching TRBD2 (5 bases). The CDR3 spans 14 residues. V was cut by 7 bases and J by 2 bases, with 15 bases left in between. Germline CDR1 SEHNR, CDR2 FQNEAQ (reference sequence). CDR3 nucleotides: TGTGCCAGCACCCCACCGGGGTTACCCTACGAGCAGTACTTC. It translates to CASTPPGLPYEQYF.

This chain links TRBV7-3 with TRBJ2-5; TRBD2 agrees at 8 bases. The CDR3 covers 14 residues. From germline, CDR1 is SGHTA and CDR2 FQGTGA. J was trimmed by 4 bases and V by 5 bases; bases with no gene match: 6. The CDR3 DNA reads as TGTGCCAGCAGCCCCGGGGGGGGAAGAGAGACCCAGTACTTC. It translates to CASSPGGGRETQYF. Filled out from reference TRBV7-3 and TRBJ2-5, the complete variable domain reads GAGVSQTPSNKVTEKGKYVELRCDPISGHTALYWYRQSLGQGPEFLIYFQGTGAADDSGLPNDRFFAVRPEGSVSTLKIQRTERGDSAVYLCASSPGGGRETQYFGPGTRLLVL.

The chain joins TRBV7-9 to TRBJ2-1; D is possibly TRBD2 (7 bases). Germline V gene sequence: CDR1 SEHNR, CDR2 FQNEAQ (reference sequence). This CDR3 contains 15 residues. V was shortened by 4 bases and J by 9 bases, with 19 bases between the two germline ends. Here the CDR3 reads CASSSRVIGGLEQFF. For the CDR3, the DNA is TGTGCCAGCAGCTCCCGGGTGATCGGGGGGCTTGAGCAGTTCTTC.

This chain links TRBV18 with TRBJ1-2, with D perhaps matching TRBD1 (6 bases). Germline V gives CDR1 KGHSH, CDR2 LQKENI. This CDR3 spans 13 amino acids. V was shortened by 4 bases and J by 4 bases, with 10 bases between the two germline ends. DNA for the CDR3: TGTGCCAGCTCACTTGCCAGGGGCTATGGCTACACCTTC. Amino acids: CASSLARGYGYTF.

The J gene is TRBJ1-2, the V gene TRBV6-6, with TRBD1 matching over 9 bases. V gave up 11 bases and J gave up 4 bases; unmatched junction bases: 8. The germline gives CDR1 MNHNY, CDR2 SVGAGI (reference sequence). This CDR3 is built from 13 residues. The CDR3 nucleotides read TGTGCCGGCTCAAAGACAGGGGGCTATGGCTACACCTTC. It encodes CAGSKTGGYGYTF.

The sample holds a few counts of this clone. The V gene is TRBV28, the J gene TRBJ1-1; TRBD1 is a possible D gene (6 bases). Germline V CDR1 and CDR2: MDHEN, SYDVKM. V was shortened by 6 bases and J by 4 bases, with 9 bases between the two germline ends. This CDR3 has 12 residues. The CDR3 region is CASRLQGTEAFF. In DNA, the CDR3 is TGTGCCAGCAGGTTACAGGGCACTGAAGCTTTCTTT.

Notes on this clone: One junction end disagrees with the germline gene, perhaps due to a read error. The chain employs TRBV6-1 and TRBJ2-1, with 10 bases fitting TRBD1. The length of the CDR3 is 14 residues. Germline CDR1 and CDR2: MNHNS and SASEGT. This chain's CDR3 is CASREGQGRHEQFF. The CDR3 DNA sequence: TGTGCCAGCCGTGAGGGACAGGGGCGGCATGAGCAGTTCTTC.